The 23 T cell receptor beta chains below were found in one sample sequenced in a study of blood T cell repertoires in COVID-19. Sequencing was performed with immunoSEQ multiplex PCR; in TCRdb, only in-frame clones are kept and a portion is missing. Of some 150,000 clones in the sample, roughly 80% are singletons; the top ten hold roughly 7.7%. The sequenced sample consisted of peripheral blood. These receptors came from a human donor with acute or convalescent COVID-19. The donor label of this sample is uncertain.

J is TRBJ1-1 and V is TRBV6-5; 7 nucleotides match TRBD1. From germline, CDR1 is MNHEY and CDR2 SVGAGI. The CDR3 is made up of 15 amino acids. V shed 2 bases and J 5 bases; nucleotides not matched to a gene: 8. CDR3 loop: CASSYMGQSATEAFF. For the CDR3, the DNA is TGTGCCAGCAGTTACATGGGACAGTCTGCGACTGAAGCTTTCTTT.

The rearrangement uses TRBV6-1 and TRBJ1-6; D may be TRBD1 (5 bases). Deletions cut 1 base from V and 4 bases from J, with 14 bases between. This CDR3 comprises 17 residues. Germline loops: CDR1 MNHNS, CDR2 SASEGT. DNA of the CDR3: TGTGCCAGCAGTGAAGAAAGGGCAGGGCGTTATAATTCACCCCTCCACTTT. Protein: CASSEERAGRYNSPLHF.

The sample holds a few counts of this clone. This chain joins TRBV3-1 (or the pseudogene TRBV3-2) and TRBJ1-2, with TRBD1 matching over 8 bases. CDR3 length: 13 amino acids. Germline assignment: CDR1 LGHDT and CDR2 YNNKEL (reference sequence). V trimming: 7 bases; J trimming: 7 bases; junction bases outside the gene matches: 8. The CDR3 sequence: CASTPGQGAGYTF. CDR3 in DNA: TGTGCCAGCACACCCGGACAGGGCGCTGGCTACACCTTC.

This clone was seen only a few times. V and J are TRBV29-1 and TRBJ1-2; 8 positions agree with TRBD1. Germline lookup yields CDR1 SQVTM and CDR2 ANQGSEA. V was pared by 5 bases and J by 8 bases, with 10 bases of the junction left unmatched. The length of the CDR3 is 13 residues. The CDR3 sequence: CSVPIQGTGGYTF. The CDR3 DNA sequence: TGCAGCGTTCCCATACAGGGGACAGGAGGCTACACCTTC.

The CDR3: CASSERTPPEAFF. The CDR3 DNA reads as TGTGCCAGCAGTGAACGGACTCCCCCGGAGGCTTTCTTT. This chain joins TRBV6-1 and TRBJ1-1, with D uncertain. Trimming pared 2 bases from V and 11 bases from J, leaving 15 bases between. The V gene's germline CDR1 is MNHNS and CDR2 SASEGT. The CDR3 contains 13 residues.

The chain couples TRBV6-4 to TRBJ2-7, with D perhaps matching TRBD1 (5 bases). Germline CDR1 MRHNA, CDR2 SNTAGT. There are 13 residues in the CDR3. V shed 6 bases and J shed 3 bases, with 12 bases lying between them. Here the CDR3 reads CASRAGWDYEQYF. CDR3 bases: TGTGCCAGCAGGGCAGGGTGGGACTACGAGCAGTACTTC.

This clone was seen only a few times. CDR3 residues: CASSSIQQGNHSPLHF. Written as DNA, the CDR3 is TGCGCCAGCAGCTCGATCCAACAGGGTAACCATTCACCCCTCCACTTT. The chain employs TRBV5-1 and TRBJ1-6; a weak D match, TRBD1 (6 bases). Looked up from germline, CDR1 is SGHRS and CDR2 is YFSETQ. The V end was cut by 3 bases, the J end by 8 bases, with 18 bases between. The CDR3 extends over 16 amino acids.

This clone was seen a handful of times. This sequence joins TRBV6-5 and TRBJ1-6; D gene uncertain. CDR1 is MNHEY, CDR2 SVGAGI, per germline. V was shortened by 2 bases and J by 9 bases, with 11 bases between the two germline ends. This CDR3 region has 14 residues. The CDR3 loop is CASSYGEGGSPLHF. The CDR3 nucleotides read TGTGCCAGCAGTTACGGAGAGGGAGGTTCACCCCTCCACTTT.

The chain recombines TRBV30 with TRBJ1-1; no clear D. Germline V gene sequence: CDR1 GTSNPN, CDR2 SVGIG (reference sequence). Between the trimmed V and J ends, which lost 2 bases and 4 bases, there was a span of 5 bases. The CDR3 extends over 11 amino acids. CDR3 coding DNA: TGTGCCTGGAGTCGGGGCACTGAAGCTTTCTTT. Its translation: CAWSRGTEAFF.

The chain joins TRBV20-1 to TRBJ1-2, with D perhaps matching TRBD1 (5 bases). This CDR3 spans 11 amino acids. Looked up from germline, CDR1 is DFQATT and CDR2 is SNEGSKA (reference sequence). CDR3 sequence reads: CGGGFNYGYTF. The DNA for the CDR3 is TGCGGCGGGGGTTTTAACTATGGCTACACCTTC.

The chain carries TRBV3-1 (or the pseudogene TRBV3-2) and TRBJ1-5; D not certain. From germline, CDR1 is LGHDT and CDR2 YNNKEL (reference sequence). V was cut by 7 bases and J by 7 bases, with 17 bases left in between. The CDR3 runs 14 residues. Written as DNA, the CDR3 is TGTGCCAGCAAAAACAGCTTCGGGGAACAGCCCCAGCATTTT. Protein: CASKNSFGEQPQHF.

Of note for this clone: The same CDR3 also results from other DNA sequences found in this sample. The CDR3 DNA reads TGCGCCAGCAGGGACAGTTCTGGGGCCAACGTCCTGACTTTC. Residues: CASRDSSGANVLTF. The genes are TRBV5-1 and TRBJ2-6, with D possibly being TRBD1 (6 bases). This CDR3 is 14 amino acids long. CDR1 SGHRS and CDR2 YFSETQ come from the germline V gene. Between the trimmed V and J ends, which lost 5 bases and 1 base, there was a span of 7 bases.

This sequence joins TRBV3-1 (or the pseudogene TRBV3-2) and TRBJ1-1; D is uncertain. V was clipped by 8 bases and J by 1 base, with 14 bases between them. This CDR3 is built from 14 residues. CDR1 and CDR2 (germline): LGHDT, YNNKEL (reference sequence). In DNA form, the CDR3 reads TGTGCCAGCGCTGAGGCCGCGGGGAACACTGAAGCTTTCTTT. Amino acids: CASAEAAGNTEAFF.

The chain employs TRBV29-1 and TRBJ1-2, with D unresolved. The CDR3 has 13 amino acids. Germline CDR1 is SQVTM and CDR2 is ANQGSEA. Trimming stripped 3 bases from V and 3 bases from J, with 11 bases between. DNA for the CDR3: TGCAGCGTTGATTCCGCCAACTACTATGGCTACACCTTC. Translation: CSVDSANYYGYTF. Looking up the rest from reference TRBV29-1 and TRBJ1-2 gives the full variable domain: SAVISQKPSRDICQRGTSLTIQCQVDSQVTMMFWYRQQPGQSLTLIATANQGSEATYESGFVIDKFPISRPNLTFSTLTVSNMSPEDSSIYLCSVDSANYYGYTFGSGTRLTVV.

The rearrangement uses TRBV9 and TRBJ1-3; unclear D gene. Germline values: CDR1 SGDLS, CDR2 YYNGEE. Trimming took off 1 base at V and 0 bases at J, with 14 bases between the two ends. The CDR3 has 17 residues. The CDR3 loop is CASSVSHREYSGNTIYF. The CDR3 bases are TGTGCCAGCAGCGTATCCCACAGAGAGTACTCTGGAAACACCATATATTTT.

This chain uses TRBV30 with TRBJ1-6; the D gene is possibly TRBD1 (6 bases). In germline, CDR1 is GTSNPN, CDR2 SVGIG (reference sequence). The CDR3 has 17 amino acids. Trimming left V 4 bases short and J 3 bases short, with 19 bases between. Here the CDR3 DNA reads TGTGCCTGGAAGGCCCGGGAGGGGGATCGCTATAATTCACCCCTCCACTTT. Translated, it gives CAWKAREGDRYNSPLHF.

The V gene is TRBV2, the J gene TRBJ1-1, with D uncertain. Germline lookup yields CDR1 SNHLY and CDR2 FYNNEI. The CDR3 sequence is 12 residues long. Trimming removed 2 bases at V and 7 bases at J, with 8 bases between. The CDR3: CASSETLIEAFF. The CDR3 DNA follows: TGTGCCAGCAGTGAAACTCTAATTGAAGCTTTCTTT.

The chain uses TRBV6-5 and TRBJ1-6, with a weak D call TRBD1 (6 bases). The germline CDR1 and CDR2 sequences are MNHEY and SVGAGI. V was trimmed by 8 bases and J by 5 bases, leaving 13 bases between them. The CDR3 covers 14 residues. For the CDR3, the DNA is TGTGCCAGCGCACCGGGACATAATAATTCACCCCTCCACTTT. Its protein is CASAPGHNNSPLHF.

This chain connects TRBV3-1 (or the pseudogene TRBV3-2) to TRBJ2-1; perhaps TRBD2 as D (5 bases). The CDR3 contains 14 residues. Germline CDR1 LGHDT, CDR2 YNNKEL (reference sequence). The germline V and J ends were trimmed by 4 bases and 15 bases, with 22 bases remaining between them. The CDR3 here is CASSRYRGLEVVFF. The CDR3 DNA reads TGTGCCAGCAGCCGATACCGAGGGTTGGAGGTTGTGTTCTTC.

V gene TRBV3-1 (or the pseudogene TRBV3-2) combines with J gene TRBJ1-2; weak D call: TRBD1 (5 bases). V shed 3 bases and J shed 4 bases, with 15 bases lying between them. This CDR3 has 15 amino acids. Germline CDR1 reads LGHDT; CDR2 reads YNNKEL (reference sequence). The CDR3 nucleotides read TGTGCCAGCAGCCATGTGGGGCATACGGCCTATGGCTACACCTTC. This sequence encodes CASSHVGHTAYGYTF.

The chain recombines TRBV2 with TRBJ1-6; no definite D call. The CDR3 extends over 15 amino acids. Trimming took 6 bases from V and 6 from J, leaving 15 bases between them. From germline, CDR1 is SNHLY and CDR2 FYNNEI. DNA of the CDR3: TGTGCCAGCAGGAGGGATCTGCTCGGTAATTCACCCCTCCACTTT. Protein product: CASRRDLLGNSPLHF.

The V and J genes are TRBV6-6 and TRBJ1-6, with D possibly being TRBD1 (5 bases). Per the germline V gene, CDR1 is MNHNY and CDR2 is SVGAGI (reference sequence). The CDR3 is made up of 14 amino acids. V was clipped by 2 bases and J by 7 bases, with 9 bases between them. This chain's CDR3 is CASSYQGGNSPLHF. CDR3 nucleotides: TGTGCCAGCAGTTACCAGGGTGGGAATTCACCCCTCCACTTT.

CDR3 DNA sequence: TGTGCCAGCTCATCGAACAGCTTCGGCGAGACCCAGTACTTC. The encoded protein is CASSSNSFGETQYF. V and J are TRBV18 and TRBJ2-5; D is unclear. Germline V gives CDR1 KGHSH, CDR2 LQKENI. The CDR3 length is 14 residues. Trimming cost V 5 bases and J 5 bases, with 15 bases left between them. The whole variable domain, filled in from reference TRBV18 and TRBJ2-5, reads NAGVMQNPRHLVRRRGQEARLRCSPMKGHSHVYWYRQLPEEGLKFMVYLQKENIIDESGMPKERFSAEFPKEGPSILRIQQVVRGDSAAYFCASSSNSFGETQYFGPGTRLLVL.